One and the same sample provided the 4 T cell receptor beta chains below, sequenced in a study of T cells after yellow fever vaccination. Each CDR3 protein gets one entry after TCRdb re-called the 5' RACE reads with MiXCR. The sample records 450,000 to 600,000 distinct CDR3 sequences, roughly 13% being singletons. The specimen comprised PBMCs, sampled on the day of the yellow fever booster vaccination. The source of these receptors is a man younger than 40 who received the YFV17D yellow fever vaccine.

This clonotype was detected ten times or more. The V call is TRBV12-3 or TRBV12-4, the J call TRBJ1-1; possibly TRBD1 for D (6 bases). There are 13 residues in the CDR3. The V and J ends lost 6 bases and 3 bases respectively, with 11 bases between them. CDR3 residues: CASSLTGYTEAFF. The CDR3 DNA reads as TGTGCCAGCAGCTTGACAGGTTACACTGAAGCTTTCTTT.

CDR3 in amino acids: CASSRGSNEQFF. The CDR3 DNA reads as TGTGCCAGCAGTCGGGGTTCCAATGAGCAGTTCTTC. V and J are TRBV12-3 or TRBV12-4 and TRBJ2-1; TRBD2 might be the D (5 bases). With 5 bases removed from V and 6 bases from J, the gap between germline ends came to 8 bases. The CDR3 has 12 residues.

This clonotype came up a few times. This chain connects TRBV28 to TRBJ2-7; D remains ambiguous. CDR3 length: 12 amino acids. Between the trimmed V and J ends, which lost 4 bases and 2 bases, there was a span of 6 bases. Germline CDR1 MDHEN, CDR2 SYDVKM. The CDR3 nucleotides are TGTGCCAGCAGTTACACTACCTACGAGCAGTACTTC. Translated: CASSYTTYEQYF.

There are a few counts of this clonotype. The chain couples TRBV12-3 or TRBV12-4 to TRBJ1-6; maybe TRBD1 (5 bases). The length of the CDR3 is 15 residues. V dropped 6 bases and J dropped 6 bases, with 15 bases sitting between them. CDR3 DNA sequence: TGTGCCAGCAGCCATACAAGGGGTTCTAATTCACCCCTCCACTTT. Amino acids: CASSHTRGSNSPLHF.